These T cell receptor beta chains were read from a single sample in a study of blood T cell repertoires in COVID-19. The table came from immunoSEQ multiplex PCR; TCRdb's copy has only in-frame clones and leaves some out. The sample consists of about 86,000 clones, approximately 88% of them appearing once. The material sequenced was peripheral blood. These receptors were collected from an elderly woman with active or convalescent COVID-19. The CDR3 runs from the conserved cysteine through the conserved F or W. The D gene is left open where the match is weak. Not all rows give a size; the values are once, few, many and, for expanded clones, a class.

v_gene: TRBV27
j_gene: TRBJ1-5
d_gene: TRBD1
abundance: -
CDR3aa: CASSHGQGANQPQHF
CDR3nt: TGTGCCAGCAGCCACGGACAGGGGGCGAATCAGCCCCAGCATTTT

v_gene: TRBV5-4
j_gene: TRBJ2-7
d_gene: TRBD2
abundance: -
CDR3aa: CASSRRTTSDYEQYF
CDR3nt: TGTGCCAGCAGTCGGAGGACGACTAGCGACTACGAGCAGTACTTC

v_gene: TRBV30
j_gene: TRBJ2-7
d_gene: -
abundance: -
CDR3aa: CAWSGLADEQYF
CDR3nt: TGTGCCTGGAGCGGGCTAGCAGACGAGCAGTACTTC

v_gene: TRBV6-1
j_gene: TRBJ1-4
d_gene: -
abundance: -
CDR3aa: CASSEAGAGEKLFF
CDR3nt: TGTGCCAGCAGTGAAGCAGGGGCCGGGGAAAAACTGTTTTTT

v_gene: TRBV3-1/TRBV3-2
j_gene: TRBJ2-5
d_gene: TRBD1
abundance: -
CDR3aa: CASSPHRQGQETQYF
CDR3nt: TGTGCCAGCAGCCCCCACCGACAGGGCCAAGAGACCCAGTACTTC

v_gene: TRBV6-5
j_gene: TRBJ1-1
d_gene: TRBD1
abundance: once
CDR3aa: CASSWDRVGTEAFF
CDR3nt: TGTGCCAGCAGTTGGGACAGGGTTGGGACTGAAGCTTTCTTT

v_gene: TRBV9
j_gene: TRBJ2-2
d_gene: TRBD2
abundance: -
CDR3aa: CASSVGLAGQNTGELFF
CDR3nt: TGTGCCAGCAGCGTAGGACTAGCGGGGCAGAACACCGGGGAGCTGTTTTTT

v_gene: TRBV24-1
j_gene: TRBJ2-3
d_gene: TRBD2
abundance: -
CDR3aa: CATSDHFLQRGGRDTQYF
CDR3nt: TGTGCCACCAGTGACCACTTCCTTCAGCGGGGGGGCCGCGATACGCAGTATTTT

v_gene: TRBV5-1
j_gene: TRBJ2-3
d_gene: -
abundance: -
CDR3aa: CASSLEGEIDTQYF
CDR3nt: TGCGCCAGCAGCTTGGAGGGGGAAATAGATACGCAGTATTTT

v_gene: TRBV7-2
j_gene: TRBJ2-7
d_gene: -
abundance: -
CDR3aa: CASSLGGGTYEQYF
CDR3nt: TGTGCCAGCAGCCTGGGGGGGGGCACCTACGAGCAGTACTTC

v_gene: TRBV23-1
j_gene: TRBJ2-1
d_gene: TRBD2
abundance: -
CDR3aa: CASRHYRTAGGPNEQFF
CDR3nt: TGCGCCAGCAGACATTACCGCACTGCGGGAGGGCCAAATGAGCAGTTCTTC

v_gene: TRBV28
j_gene: TRBJ1-2
d_gene: -
abundance: once
CDR3aa: CASSLGLVVGGYTF
CDR3nt: TGTGCCAGCAGTTTAGGGCTGGTGGTAGGTGGCTACACCTTC

v_gene: TRBV19
j_gene: TRBJ1-2
d_gene: -
abundance: -
CDR3aa: CASSIFYGGSGYGYTF
CDR3nt: TGTGCCAGTAGTATTTTTTATGGGGGAAGCGGGTATGGCTACACCTTC

v_gene: TRBV18
j_gene: TRBJ1-4
d_gene: -
abundance: -
CDR3aa: CASSPRAAGGEKLFF
CDR3nt: TGTGCCAGCTCCCCCAGAGCAGCCGGGGGAGAAAAACTGTTTTTT

v_gene: TRBV28
j_gene: TRBJ1-2
d_gene: -
abundance: few
CDR3aa: CASSLWGRSNYGYTF
CDR3nt: TGTGCCAGCAGTTTATGGGGGAGGTCCAACTATGGCTACACCTTC

v_gene: TRBV19
j_gene: TRBJ1-1
d_gene: TRBD1
abundance: -
CDR3aa: CASSNRQGVVMNTEAFF
CDR3nt: TGTGCCAGTAGTAATAGACAGGGGGTGGTCATGAACACTGAAGCTTTCTTT

v_gene: TRBV28
j_gene: TRBJ2-7
d_gene: -
abundance: -
CDR3aa: CASSLQPLGPYEQYF
CDR3nt: TGTGCCAGCAGTTTACAGCCCCTGGGCCCCTACGAGCAGTACTTC

v_gene: TRBV6-1
j_gene: TRBJ1-2
d_gene: -
abundance: -
CDR3aa: CASSEPGGLYGYTF
CDR3nt: TGTGCCAGCAGTGAACCTGGCGGCCTCTATGGCTACACCTTC

v_gene: TRBV28
j_gene: TRBJ2-3
d_gene: TRBD2
abundance: -
CDR3aa: CASRTPSGPSTDTQYF
CDR3nt: TGTGCCAGCAGAACTCCTAGCGGGCCCAGCACAGATACGCAGTATTTT

v_gene: TRBV7-8
j_gene: TRBJ1-2
d_gene: -
abundance: few
CDR3aa: CASSIGLLGYTF
CDR3nt: TGTGCCAGCAGCATAGGGCTCCTTGGCTACACCTTC

v_gene: TRBV7-2
j_gene: TRBJ1-6
d_gene: -
abundance: few
CDR3aa: CASSLAGRQGSPLHF
CDR3nt: TGTGCCAGCAGCTTAGCGGGCAGGCAGGGCTCACCCCTCCACTTT

v_gene: TRBV7-2
j_gene: TRBJ2-1
d_gene: TRBD2
abundance: -
CDR3aa: CASSPLAASYNEQFF
CDR3nt: TGTGCCAGCAGCCCCCTAGCGGCCTCTTACAATGAGCAGTTCTTC

v_gene: TRBV24-1
j_gene: TRBJ2-1
d_gene: TRBD1
abundance: -
CDR3aa: CATSDFEGQGAGEQFF
CDR3nt: TGTGCCACCAGTGATTTCGAAGGACAGGGGGCAGGCGAGCAGTTCTTC

v_gene: TRBV5-1
j_gene: TRBJ2-5
d_gene: -
abundance: once
CDR3aa: CASTWDSGETQYF
CDR3nt: TGCGCCAGCACCTGGGACAGCGGGGAGACCCAGTACTTC

v_gene: TRBV3-1/TRBV3-2
j_gene: TRBJ2-6
d_gene: -
abundance: -
CDR3aa: CASSPSGANVLTF
CDR3nt: TGTGCCAGCAGCCCATCTGGGGCCAACGTCCTGACTTTC

v_gene: TRBV5-1
j_gene: TRBJ1-4
d_gene: -
abundance: -
CDR3aa: CASSLGHVNEKLFF
CDR3nt: TGCGCCAGCAGCTTGGGACACGTTAATGAAAAACTGTTTTTT

v_gene: TRBV7-7
j_gene: TRBJ2-5
d_gene: TRBD1
abundance: -
CDR3aa: CASSLGQGASETQYF
CDR3nt: TGTGCCAGCAGCTTAGGCCAGGGGGCATCAGAGACCCAGTACTTC

v_gene: TRBV19
j_gene: TRBJ2-5
d_gene: -
abundance: -
CDR3aa: CASSSGLRQETQYF
CDR3nt: TGTGCCAGTAGTTCGGGATTGCGCCAAGAGACCCAGTACTTC

v_gene: TRBV6-1
j_gene: TRBJ2-1
d_gene: -
abundance: once
CDR3aa: CASSEPWGERSYNEQFF
CDR3nt: TGTGCCAGCAGTGAACCCTGGGGCGAGAGGTCCTACAATGAGCAGTTCTTC

v_gene: TRBV19
j_gene: TRBJ2-1
d_gene: TRBD2
abundance: -
CDR3aa: CASRASGTMGGEQFF
CDR3nt: TGTGCCAGTAGAGCCAGCGGGACGATGGGGGGTGAGCAGTTCTTC

v_gene: TRBV2
j_gene: TRBJ2-2
d_gene: TRBD1
abundance: -
CDR3aa: CASSERGQSNTGELFF
CDR3nt: TGTGCCAGCAGTGAAAGGGGGCAGTCGAACACCGGGGAGCTGTTTTTT

v_gene: TRBV2
j_gene: TRBJ2-5
d_gene: TRBD1
abundance: -
CDR3aa: CASSELGQGAETQYF
CDR3nt: TGTGCCAGCAGTGAACTGGGACAGGGAGCAGAGACCCAGTACTTC

v_gene: TRBV7-9
j_gene: TRBJ1-1
d_gene: TRBD1
abundance: -
CDR3aa: CASSRYRGQGASMNTEAFF
CDR3nt: TGTGCCAGCAGTCGATATAGGGGGCAGGGGGCCTCCATGAACACTGAAGCTTTCTTT

v_gene: TRBV9
j_gene: TRBJ2-5
d_gene: TRBD2
abundance: -
CDR3aa: CASSVASGASAAQETQYF
CDR3nt: TGTGCCAGCAGCGTAGCTAGCGGGGCATCGGCTGCTCAAGAGACCCAGTACTTC

v_gene: TRBV28
j_gene: TRBJ2-7
d_gene: -
abundance: -
CDR3aa: CATLPPGITSYEQYF
CDR3nt: TGTGCCACCCTACCCCCAGGGATCACCTCCTACGAGCAGTACTTC

v_gene: TRBV30
j_gene: TRBJ1-5
d_gene: -
abundance: -
CDR3aa: CAWSVPTGTQHF
CDR3nt: TGTGCCTGGAGTGTACCCACGGGGACCCAGCATTTT

v_gene: TRBV7-2
j_gene: TRBJ2-1
d_gene: TRBD2
abundance: -
CDR3aa: CASSLEGLAGGLGQFF
CDR3nt: TGTGCCAGCAGCTTAGAGGGACTAGCGGGAGGTCTTGGGCAGTTCTTC

v_gene: TRBV10-3
j_gene: TRBJ2-7
d_gene: TRBD2
abundance: -
CDR3aa: CAISAARTSGRAEQYF
CDR3nt: TGTGCCATCAGCGCAGCCAGGACTAGCGGGAGGGCCGAGCAGTACTTC

v_gene: TRBV21-1
j_gene: TRBJ2-7
d_gene: -
abundance: -
CDR3aa: CASTAGTGYVEQYF
CDR3nt: TGTGCCAGCACGGCCGGGACAGGGTATGTGGAGCAGTACTTC

v_gene: TRBV5-8
j_gene: TRBJ1-3
d_gene: TRBD1
abundance: -
CDR3aa: CASSFTGASGNTIYF
CDR3nt: TGTGCCAGCAGCTTTACAGGGGCCTCTGGAAACACCATATATTTT

v_gene: TRBV5-4
j_gene: TRBJ2-2
d_gene: -
abundance: -
CDR3aa: CASSLEIFFGPSNTGELFF
CDR3nt: TGTGCCAGCAGCTTGGAGATCTTCTTTGGGCCTTCGAACACCGGGGAGCTGTTTTTT

v_gene: TRBV19
j_gene: TRBJ1-6
d_gene: TRBD1
abundance: -
CDR3aa: CASSIGGTGDSPLHF
CDR3nt: TGTGCCAGTAGTATAGGAGGGACAGGGGATTCACCCCTCCACTTT

v_gene: TRBV28
j_gene: TRBJ1-5
d_gene: -
abundance: -
CDR3aa: CASSRDTFSNQPQHF
CDR3nt: TGTGCCAGCAGCCGCGACACATTTAGCAATCAGCCCCAGCATTTT

v_gene: TRBV29-1
j_gene: TRBJ1-2
d_gene: -
abundance: -
CDR3aa: CSVDMGGYGYTF
CDR3nt: TGCAGCGTTGATATGGGGGGCTATGGCTACACCTTC

v_gene: TRBV2
j_gene: TRBJ1-3
d_gene: TRBD1
abundance: -
CDR3aa: CASSDRGQPGNTIYF
CDR3nt: TGTGCCAGCAGTGACAGGGGGCAGCCTGGAAACACCATATATTTT